The sequence of this T cell receptor (beta chain) was determined in a study of blood T cell repertoires in COVID-19. The wider study: The samples span acute and convalescent COVID-19 from the United States, Italy and Spain. From T cells, B-cell-depleted T cells, or PBMCs came the material, which was cDNA or gDNA.

Authors' data handling: Counts of nucleated cells, estimated from reference gene primer amplification, were obtained. Using immunoSEQ multiplex PCR, the repertoire was profiled, and TCRdb retains in-frame clones only, with some absent. V, J and clone size were drawn from that table, and D and trimming were deduced from the DNA. This table has around 160,000 clones, around 80% appearing once. Germline V CDR1 and CDR2: SNHLY, FYNNEI. The V segment lost 4 bases and the J segment 6 bases; nucleotides outside the gene matches: 1. This CDR3 comprises 13 residues. This chain connects TRBV2 to TRBJ2-1; 9 positions match TRBD1. This clonotype originated in a woman older than 75 with acute or convalescent COVID-19. The source material was peripheral blood. Written as DNA, the CDR3 is TGTGCCAGCAGTGCGACAGGGGGCAATGAGCAGTTCTTC. Translated: CASSATGGNEQFF.